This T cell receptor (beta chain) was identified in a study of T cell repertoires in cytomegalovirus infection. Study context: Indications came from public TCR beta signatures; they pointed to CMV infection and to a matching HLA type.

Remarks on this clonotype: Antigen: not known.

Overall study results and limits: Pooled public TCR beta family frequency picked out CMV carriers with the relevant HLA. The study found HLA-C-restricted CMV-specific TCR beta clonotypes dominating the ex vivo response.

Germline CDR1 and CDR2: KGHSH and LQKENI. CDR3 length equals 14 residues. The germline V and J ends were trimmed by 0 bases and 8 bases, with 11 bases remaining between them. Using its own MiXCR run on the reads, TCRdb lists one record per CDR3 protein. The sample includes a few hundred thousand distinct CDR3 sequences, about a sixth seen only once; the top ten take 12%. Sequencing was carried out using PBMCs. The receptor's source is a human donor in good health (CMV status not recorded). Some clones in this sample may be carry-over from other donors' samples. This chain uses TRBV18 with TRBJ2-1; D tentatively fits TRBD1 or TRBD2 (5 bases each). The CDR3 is CASSPPASRDEQFF. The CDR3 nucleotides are TGTGCCAGCTCACCACCGGCTAGCAGGGATGAGCAGTTCTTC.